The 22 T cell receptor beta chains below all came from one sample that was sequenced in a study of CD8+ T cells in alopecia areata (dated by TCRdb to the late 2010s). Libraries were built with the immunoSEQ multiplex PCR assay. RNA was extracted from all samples and reverse transcribed into cDNA, which served as template for TCR sequencing. In TCRdb, the immuneACCESS table is reduced to in-frame sequences with V and J assigned. These tables do not hold every clone; where another copy was compared, an unresolved V gene accounts for under half, and the others remain unexplained. This sample lists 200,000 to 250,000 clones; around two fifths were detected once. Around 0.48% of the sample goes to the ten largest clones. Read against the paper, the sample's treatment or condition label means: oral pan-JAK inhibitor, 5-10 mg twice daily. Source: CD4+ T cells sorted from blood, taken between weeks 30 and 35, from a patient treated with tofacitinib. These receptors all stem from a human donor with alopecia areata.

As regards this clone: Other DNA sequences in the same sample also yield this CDR3. This chain links TRBV5-1 with TRBJ2-1; D gene unclear. Germline V gene sequence: CDR1 SGHRS, CDR2 YFSETQ. The CDR3 has 12 amino acids. Trimming stripped 0 bases from V and 8 bases from J, with 6 bases between. The CDR3 DNA follows: TGCGCCAGCAGCTTGGGCCGCGATGAGCAGTTCTTC. This codes for CASSLGRDEQFF.

There are a few counts of this clone. Other DNA sequences within the sample encode an identical CDR3. This chain connects TRBV27 to TRBJ2-7, with D hard to call. Looked up from germline, CDR1 is MNHEY and CDR2 is SMNVEV (reference sequence). The CDR3 sequence is 12 residues long. Deletions cut 4 bases from V and 0 bases from J, with 4 bases between. The CDR3 loop reads CASSSNSYEQYF. As DNA, the CDR3 is TGTGCCAGCAGTTCTAACTCCTACGAGCAGTACTTC.

The V gene is TRBV30, the J gene TRBJ2-3, with D hard to call. With 0 bases removed from V and 9 bases from J, the gap between germline ends came to 10 bases. CDR1 GTSNPN and CDR2 SVGIG come from the germline V gene (reference sequence). This CDR3 spans 12 amino acids. The CDR3 protein is CAWSVGLGTQYF. The CDR3 region has the DNA TGTGCCTGGAGTGTTGGGCTAGGGACGCAGTATTTT. Full variable domain (remainder filled in from reference TRBV30 and TRBJ2-3): SQTIHQWPATLVQPVGSPLSLECTVEGTSNPNLYWYRQAAGRGLQLLFYSVGIGQISSEVPQNLSASRPQDRQFILSSKKLLLSDSGFYLCAWSVGLGTQYFGPGTRLTVL.

This clone has only a few counts. The chain employs TRBV10-1 and TRBJ2-3; D not resolved. Per the germline V gene, CDR1 is WNHNN and CDR2 is SYGVQD (reference sequence). CDR3 length equals 15 residues. The V end lost 0 bases, the J end lost 6 bases, and 13 bases lay between the germline ends. CDR3 coding DNA: TGCGCCAGCAGTGAGTCTGGGGTCACCGCGGATACGCAGTATTTT. As protein: CASSESGVTADTQYF.

A few counts support this clone. The V gene is TRBV6-1, the J gene TRBJ2-6, with 7 positions matching TRBD1. V lost 6 bases and J lost 0; bases outside the gene matches: 8. Germline values: CDR1 MNHNS, CDR2 SASEGT. This CDR3 has 17 residues. The CDR3 sequence is CASRELQGSSGANVLTF. The CDR3 DNA is TGTGCCAGCAGGGAACTACAGGGGAGCTCTGGGGCCAACGTCCTGACTTTC.

This clone was counted only a few times. The rearrangement links TRBV6-1 to TRBJ1-4; D not certain. The V and J ends lost 7 bases and 0 bases respectively, with 12 bases between them. This CDR3 has 15 residues. Germline loops: CDR1 MNHNS, CDR2 SASEGT. CDR3 region: CASTLGLPTNEKLFF. CDR3 nucleotides: TGTGCCAGCACCTTAGGGCTGCCAACTAATGAAAAACTGTTTTTT.

This clone was observed a few times. The chain couples TRBV14 to TRBJ2-7; tentatively, D is TRBD1 (6 bases). There are 17 residues in the CDR3. V lost 1 base and J lost 0, with 16 bases in between. Germline loops: CDR1 SGHDN, CDR2 FVKESK. CDR3: CASSQAPTGPSSYEQYF. The CDR3 DNA follows: TGTGCCAGCAGCCAAGCTCCGACAGGTCCCTCCTCCTACGAGCAGTACTTC.

J is TRBJ2-5 and V is TRBV6-1; unclear D gene. Trimming left V 4 bases short and J 3 bases short, with 21 bases between. The CDR3 extends over 17 amino acids. Germline V lookup: CDR1 MNHNS, CDR2 SASEGT. The CDR3 protein is CASSAYGWQLSEETQYF. The CDR3 nucleotides are TGTGCCAGCAGTGCCTACGGATGGCAACTTTCCGAAGAGACCCAGTACTTC.

This chain connects TRBV29-1 to TRBJ1-1; 8 positions agree with TRBD1. J lost 0 bases, V lost 7 bases, and 4 bases had no gene match. The germline CDR1 and CDR2 sequences are SQVTM and ANQGSEA. The CDR3 contains 13 residues. In DNA form, the CDR3 reads TGCAGCGCCGAGGGACAGGTGAACACTGAAGCTTTCTTT. Amino acid sequence: CSAEGQVNTEAFF.

The DNA for the CDR3 is TGTGCCAGCAGCCTCGCCAGCTATGGCTACACCTTC. It codes for CASSLASYGYTF. The rearrangement uses TRBV6-6 and TRBJ1-2; D unclear. Germline V gene sequence: CDR1 MNHNY, CDR2 SVGAGI (reference sequence). V was shortened by 6 bases and J by 4 bases, with 9 bases between the two germline ends. The CDR3 length is 12 residues.

This chain connects TRBV27 to TRBJ2-1, with D unresolved. This CDR3 contains 13 residues. Germline values: CDR1 MNHEY, CDR2 SMNVEV (reference sequence). Between the trimmed V and J ends, which lost 6 bases and 5 bases, there was a span of 11 bases. CDR3 bases: TGTGCCAGCAGCCGTAGAGATGACAATGAGCAGTTCTTC. It translates to CASSRRDDNEQFF.

This clone has more than one count but fewer than ten. CDR3 sequence: CSVGGRTNEKLFF. Written as DNA, the CDR3 is TGCAGCGTTGGGGGCAGAACTAATGAAAAACTGTTTTTT. The V and J genes are TRBV29-1 and TRBJ1-4, with TRBD1 as a possible D gene (5 bases). Trimming removed 4 bases at V and 1 base at J, with 7 bases between. CDR1 is SQVTM, CDR2 ANQGSEA, per germline. The CDR3 length is 13 residues. The full variable domain, completed using reference TRBV29-1 and TRBJ1-4, is SAVISQKPSRDICQRGTSLTIQCQVDSQVTMMFWYRQQPGQSLTLIATANQGSEATYESGFVIDKFPISRPNLTFSTLTVSNMSPEDSSIYLCSVGGRTNEKLFFGSGTQLSVL.

The genes are TRBV11-1 and TRBJ2-1; 7 positions agree with TRBD2. The CDR3 covers 12 residues. J lost 3 bases, V lost 8 bases, and 1 base had no gene match. CDR1 SGHAT and CDR2 FQDESV come from the germline V gene (reference sequence). CDR3 DNA: TGTGCCAGCCGGGACTACTACAATGAGCAGTTCTTC. This sequence encodes CASRDYYNEQFF.

About this clone: The same CDR3 also results from other DNA sequences found in this sample. J is TRBJ2-1 and V is TRBV5-1; D is ambiguous. This CDR3 is built from 13 residues. The V gene lost 4 bases and the J gene lost 1 base, with 6 bases spanning the gap. CDR1 and CDR2 (germline): SGHRS, YFSETQ. The CDR3: CASSAGSYNEQFF. DNA for the CDR3: TGCGCCAGCAGCGCCGGGTCCTACAATGAGCAGTTCTTC.

The chain couples TRBV27 to TRBJ2-2, with 8 bases aligning to TRBD1. CDR1 is MNHEY and CDR2 is SMNVEV in the germline V gene (reference sequence). Germline trimming cut 7 bases from V and 7 bases from J; bases unmatched to any gene: 5. This CDR3 is built from 13 residues. The CDR3 protein is CASIPGQDGELFF. CDR3 nucleotide sequence: TGTGCCAGCATCCCGGGACAGGACGGGGAGCTGTTTTTT.

This clone was found a few times. The V call is TRBV5-1, the J call TRBJ1-2; tentative D call: TRBD1 (5 bases). In germline, CDR1 is SGHRS, CDR2 YFSETQ. CDR3 length equals 13 residues. Trimming pared 4 bases from V and 8 bases from J, leaving 15 bases between. CDR3 coding DNA: TGCGCCAGCAGCATTGACCAGGGATGGGGCTACACCTTC. This translates into CASSIDQGWGYTF.

V is TRBV9 and J is TRBJ1-2; possibly TRBD1 for D (6 bases). The V gene lost 2 bases and the J gene lost 1 base, with 21 bases spanning the gap. CDR3 size: 18 residues. Germline CDR1 reads SGDLS; CDR2 reads YYNGEE. The CDR3 DNA sequence: TGTGCCAGCAGCGTCATGGCAGGGGCGCTGGACCTTAACTATGGCTACACCTTC. This codes for CASSVMAGALDLNYGYTF.

This clone was counted a few times. As DNA, the CDR3 is TGTGCCAGCACTCAGACCCTGAATGAGCAGTTCTTC. Encoded protein: CASTQTLNEQFF. V and J are TRBV2 and TRBJ2-1, with D unresolved. Germline V gene sequence: CDR1 SNHLY, CDR2 FYNNEI. The CDR3 covers 12 residues. Trimming took 7 bases from V and 7 from J, leaving 11 bases between them.

A remark on this clone: The same CDR3 arises from other DNA sequences in this sample as well. The chain joins TRBV25-1 to TRBJ2-1; D call uncertain. The V end lost 5 bases, the J end lost 4 bases, and 3 bases lay between the germline ends. This CDR3 has 11 residues. The germline CDR1 and CDR2 sequences are MGHDK and SYGVNS. CDR3 sequence (DNA): TGTGCCAGCAGTCTTTACAATGAGCAGTTCTTC. Its protein product is CASSLYNEQFF.

The chain carries TRBV5-4 and TRBJ2-7, with a weak D call TRBD2 (5 bases). The germline V and J ends were trimmed by 0 bases and 2 bases, with 9 bases remaining between them. Germline lookup yields CDR1 SGHNT and CDR2 YYREEE (reference sequence). The CDR3 is 14 amino acids. In DNA, the CDR3 is TGTGCCAGCAGCTTGGCGCGGAGGCCCTACGAGCAGTACTTC. Translating gives CASSLARRPYEQYF.

This clone was seen more than once but under ten times. CDR3 sequence (DNA): TGCAGGGCCGGGACAGACTATGGCTACACCTTC. Amino acid sequence: CRAGTDYGYTF. The chain has TRBV29-1 and TRBJ1-2, with TRBD1 matching over 7 bases. Germline assignment: CDR1 SQVTM and CDR2 ANQGSEA. The CDR3 runs 11 residues.

In the case of this clone: Other nucleotide sequences in the sample specify the same CDR3. V is TRBV5-1 and J is TRBJ1-1; D unclear. The V end was cut by 0 bases, the J end by 1 base, with 7 bases between. The CDR3 loop spans 14 amino acids. Germline V gene lookup returns CDR1 SGHRS and CDR2 YFSETQ. The CDR3 nucleotides are TGCGCCAGCAGCTTGGATCGCGGGAACACTGAAGCTTTCTTT. Translated, it gives CASSLDRGNTEAFF. Filled out from reference TRBV5-1 and TRBJ1-1, the complete variable domain reads KAGVTQTPRYLIKTRGQQVTLSCSPISGHRSVSWYQQTPGQGLQFLFEYFSETQRNKGNFPGRFSGRQFSNSRSEMNVSTLELGDSALYLCASSLDRGNTEAFFGQGTRLTVV.